This entry lists 25 T cell receptor beta chains sequenced from one sample in a study of blood T cell repertoires in COVID-19. Using immunoSEQ multiplex PCR, the repertoire was profiled, and TCRdb retains in-frame clones only, with some absent. The repertoire holds about 80,000 clones, with about 72% as singletons. Input material: peripheral blood. Source of these receptors: a man between 65 and 85 years old with active or convalescent COVID-19.

This clone was detected a few times. The genes are TRBV19 and TRBJ1-5; D is ambiguous. The germline CDR1 and CDR2 sequences are LNHDA and SQIVND (reference sequence). The CDR3 consists of 13 residues. V dropped 6 bases and J dropped 7 bases, with 13 bases sitting between them. DNA for the CDR3: TGTGCCAGTAGGACGCCCCCCGGGCAGCCCCAGCATTTT. Residues: CASRTPPGQPQHF.

There are a few counts of this clone. The chain combines TRBV29-1 with TRBJ2-7; no reliable D call. V lost 4 bases and J 6 bases, leaving 13 bases between the germline ends. CDR1 and CDR2 (germline): SQVTM, ANQGSEA. The CDR3 is made up of 12 amino acids. The CDR3 DNA follows: TGCAGCGTTGTTGTCCCGGGTTCCGAGCAGTACTTC. This codes for CSVVVPGSEQYF.

V usage is TRBV6-6 and J usage is TRBJ1-5, with 7 bases matching TRBD1. Germline loops: CDR1 MNHNY, CDR2 SVGAGI (reference sequence). This CDR3 contains 17 residues. Germline trimming cut 5 bases from V and 0 bases from J; bases unmatched to any gene: 10. CDR3 in amino acids: CASSHTPGQNSNQPQHF. CDR3 in DNA: TGTGCCAGCAGTCACACCCCGGGACAGAATAGCAATCAGCCCCAGCATTTT.

The chain couples TRBV28 to TRBJ1-2; the D is unclear. V was cut by 3 bases and J by 3 bases, with 8 bases left in between. Germline V lookup: CDR1 MDHEN, CDR2 SYDVKM. This CDR3 comprises 13 residues. The CDR3 coding sequence is TGTGCCAGCAGTTTCCGACGGGACTATGGCTACACCTTC. It translates to CASSFRRDYGYTF.

This chain links TRBV7-2 with TRBJ1-6, with 8 bases aligning to TRBD1. The trim removed 5 bases at V and 9 bases at J, leaving 12 bases unmatched. CDR1 and CDR2 from the germline V gene are SGHTA and FQGNSA. The CDR3 consists of 16 residues. The CDR3 DNA sequence: TGTGCCAGCAGCGTCCAGACAGGGGCTTCGAGTTCACCCCTCCACTTT. Translation: CASSVQTGASSSPLHF.

V gene TRBV30 combines with J gene TRBJ1-5; D ambiguous. The CDR3 loop spans 17 amino acids. Trimming took off 1 base at V and 0 bases at J, with 16 bases between the two ends. Germline loops: CDR1 GTSNPN, CDR2 SVGIG (reference sequence). The CDR3 loop is CAWSALVGETSNQPQHF. For the CDR3, the DNA is TGTGCCTGGAGTGCTTTAGTCGGGGAAACTAGCAATCAGCCCCAGCATTTT.

This clone appeared a single time. This rearrangement joins TRBV5-4 to TRBJ1-3, with 8 bases aligning to TRBD1. This CDR3 region has 16 residues. With V trimmed by 4 bases and J by 0 bases, 6 bases remained unmatched. Germline CDR1 is SGHNT and CDR2 is YYREEE (reference sequence). CDR3: CASSQDRGLSGNTIYF. DNA for the CDR3: TGTGCCAGCAGCCAAGACAGGGGACTCTCTGGAAACACCATATATTTT.

This clone showed up just a few times. V usage is TRBV10-3 and J usage is TRBJ2-3, with 8 positions matching TRBD2. V lost 10 bases to trimming and J lost 2 bases; unmatched junction nucleotides: 20. The germline CDR1 and CDR2 sequences are ENHRY and SYGVKD. This CDR3 comprises 18 residues. CDR3 nucleotide sequence: TGTGCCACCCGTCGGGGGGGGGCCAGCGGGGGTTCCACAGATACGCAGTATTTT. Amino acids: CATRRGGASGGSTDTQYF.

The V call is TRBV9, the J call TRBJ2-3; weak D call: TRBD1 (6 bases). Germline assignment: CDR1 SGDLS and CDR2 YYNGEE. The CDR3 is made up of 14 amino acids. V lost 0 bases and J 1 base, leaving 6 bases between the germline ends. The CDR3 spells CASSVEGGTDTQYF. Here the CDR3 DNA reads TGTGCCAGCAGCGTAGAGGGGGGCACAGATACGCAGTATTTT.

Notes on this clone: The junction shows a germline mismatch at one end, possibly a read error. This sequence joins TRBV15 and TRBJ2-7; TRBD1 might be the D (6 bases). This CDR3 contains 17 residues. Germline assignment: CDR1 LNHNV and CDR2 YYDKDF (reference sequence). The CDR3 DNA sequence: TGTGCCACCAGTAGAGACCCGGACGTCAGGGGTCACTACGAGCAGTACTTC. This gives the protein CATSRDPDVRGHYEQYF.

The chain has TRBV7-2 and TRBJ2-5, with a tentative D call TRBD1 (6 bases). The germline V gene encodes CDR1 SGHTA and CDR2 FQGNSA. The CDR3 is 13 amino acids. The V and J ends lost 6 bases and 2 bases respectively, with 10 bases between them. The CDR3 sequence: CASSRDRQETQYF. In DNA form, the CDR3 reads TGTGCCAGCAGTCGCGACAGGCAAGAGACCCAGTACTTC.

This clone was seen a handful of times. This chain joins TRBV20-1 and TRBJ2-3; D is ambiguous. The CDR3 has 11 amino acids. Deletions cut 5 bases from V and 6 bases from J, with 9 bases between. CDR1 is DFQATT, CDR2 SNEGSKA, per germline (reference sequence). The CDR3 DNA reads TGCAGTGCTGAACACGGGGATACGCAGTATTTT. Its protein is CSAEHGDTQYF.

This clone was detected a few times. The rearrangement uses TRBV5-1 and TRBJ1-6, with no clear D. V shed 0 bases and J shed 1 base, with 5 bases lying between them. In germline, CDR1 is SGHRS, CDR2 YFSETQ. The CDR3 contains 15 residues. CDR3 sequence reads: CASSLAGSYNSPLHF. The DNA of the CDR3 is TGCGCCAGCAGCTTGGCCGGGTCCTATAATTCACCCCTCCACTTT.

The chain uses TRBV5-6 and TRBJ1-1; D not certain. This CDR3 is built from 12 residues. Between the trimmed V and J ends, which lost 1 base and 5 bases, there was a span of 6 bases. Per the germline V gene, CDR1 is SGHDT and CDR2 is YYEEEE. The CDR3 here is CASSLRGTEAFF. As DNA, the CDR3 is TGTGCCAGCAGCTTGAGAGGGACTGAAGCTTTCTTT.

This clone was seen a handful of times. The rearrangement links TRBV5-4 to TRBJ2-1; 8 positions match TRBD1. The germline gives CDR1 SGHNT, CDR2 YYREEE (reference sequence). J lost 4 bases, V lost 1 base, and 16 bases had no gene match. The CDR3 is made up of 19 amino acids. CDR3 in amino acids: CASSLWARGRGVMYNEQFF. CDR3 sequence (DNA): TGTGCCAGCAGCTTGTGGGCCAGGGGGCGCGGAGTCATGTACAATGAGCAGTTCTTC.

The chain links TRBV21-1 to TRBJ1-1. TRBV21-1 is assigned pseudogene status. This CDR3 spans 14 amino acids. The CDR3 nucleotides are TGTGCCAGCAGCGCCCTGCGGGGGTCGCCTGAAGCTTTCTTT. The encoded protein is CASSALRGSPEAFF.

The chain is built from TRBV18 and TRBJ2-7; D remains ambiguous. The germline V gene has CDR1 KGHSH and CDR2 LQKENI. V lost 3 bases and J lost 5, with 17 bases in between. The CDR3 is 15 residues long. The CDR3 loop is CASSPPGRFAHEQYF. DNA for the CDR3: TGTGCCAGCTCACCCCCGGGTCGTTTTGCCCACGAGCAGTACTTC.

This clone was detected only a few times. The genes are TRBV28 and TRBJ1-1; D remains unclear. Trimming cost V 3 bases and J 5 bases, with 7 bases left between them. This CDR3 has 12 residues. Per the germline V gene, CDR1 is MDHEN and CDR2 is SYDVKM. The CDR3 protein is CASSLRLTEAFF. The CDR3, as DNA: TGTGCCAGCAGTTTGAGGTTAACTGAAGCTTTCTTT.

The chain employs TRBV28 and TRBJ2-2; TRBD1 is a possible D gene (6 bases). The CDR3 consists of 13 residues. CDR1 MDHEN and CDR2 SYDVKM come from the germline V gene. V dropped 6 bases and J dropped 4 bases, with 9 bases sitting between them. CDR3 coding DNA: TGTGCCAGCAGCCAAGGGGGCACCGGGGAGCTGTTTTTT. Its protein product is CASSQGGTGELFF.

This clone was recorded only once. This sequence joins TRBV30 and TRBJ1-4; possible D gene TRBD1, 6 bases. Per germline, CDR1 GTSNPN and CDR2 SVGIG (reference sequence). Deletions cut 4 bases from V and 10 bases from J, with 22 bases between. This CDR3 spans 15 amino acids. In nucleotides, the CDR3 is TGTGCCTGGATTTTATTTGGACAGCTTGGGGGAAAACTGTTTTTT. Its protein is CAWILFGQLGGKLFF. The entire variable domain, with the rest obtained from reference TRBV30 and TRBJ1-4, is as follows: SQTIHQWPATLVQPVGSPLSLECTVEGTSNPNLYWYRQAAGRGLQLLFYSVGIGQISSEVPQNLSASRPQDRQFILSSKKLLLSDSGFYLCAWILFGQLGGKLFFGSGTQLSVL.

The chain joins TRBV19 to TRBJ1-2; 9 bases line up with TRBD1. Trimming at V came to 3 bases and at J to 4 bases, leaving 9 bases not matched to a gene. The CDR3 contains 16 residues. Germline CDR1 LNHDA, CDR2 SQIVND (reference sequence). This CDR3 is CASSIQGQGRGYGYTF. CDR3 bases: TGTGCCAGTAGTATCCAAGGACAGGGGAGGGGCTATGGCTACACCTTC.

V usage is TRBV7-9 and J usage is TRBJ2-5, with TRBD1 identical over 10 bases. The germline V gene encodes CDR1 SEHNR and CDR2 FQNEAQ (reference sequence). This CDR3 has 15 amino acids. V gave up 5 bases and J gave up 5 bases; unmatched junction bases: 8. The CDR3 protein is CASSAGTGVTETQYF. CDR3 in DNA: TGTGCCAGCAGCGCCGGGACAGGGGTTACGGAGACCCAGTACTTC.

This chain uses TRBV12-3 or TRBV12-4 with TRBJ1-2, with TRBD1 as a possible D gene (5 bases). The CDR3 length is 13 residues. Between the trimmed V and J ends, which lost 6 bases and 7 bases, there was a span of 15 bases. As DNA, the CDR3 is TGTGCCAGCAGGACTGGGGGGAGAGGTGGCTACACCTTC. Protein sequence: CASRTGGRGGYTF.

The chain has TRBV28 and TRBJ1-1; D perhaps matches TRBD1 (5 bases). The CDR3 consists of 13 residues. CDR1 is MDHEN and CDR2 is SYDVKM in the germline V gene. The V end was cut by 8 bases, the J end by 4 bases, with 14 bases between. This chain's CDR3 is CASSLSRGTEAFF. CDR3 nucleotide sequence: TGTGCCAGCTCCCTCAGTAGGGGCACTGAAGCTTTCTTT.

V and J are TRBV2 and TRBJ1-1, with 8 bases matching TRBD1. J lost 6 bases, V lost 2 bases, and 8 bases had no gene match. The CDR3 has 15 amino acids. The V gene's germline CDR1 is SNHLY and CDR2 FYNNEI. CDR3 sequence (DNA): TGTGCCAGCAGTGAAAGAGGCCAGGGGGCCGCTGAAGCTTTCTTT. Translation: CASSERGQGAAEAFF.